These 20 T cell receptor beta chains share one sample of origin, sequenced in a study of CD8+CD57+ T cells in acquired aplastic anemia. Genomic DNA constituted the template upon which TCR beta VDJ and CDR3 profiling was performed. Via MiXCR, TCRdb re-called the reads, giving one row per CDR3 protein. The table lists approximately 300,000 distinct CDR3 sequences, around three fifths of them singletons. CD8+CD57+ cell expansion, shown by flow cytometry, had occurred in the patients selected for sequencing. The sequencing input was sorted CD4+, CD8+, or CD8+CD57+ T cells (not recorded which) from PBMCs. The receptors here all came from a human donor with aplastic anemia.

Many counts were recorded for this clonotype. The J gene is TRBJ2-1, the V gene TRBV5-8; D ambiguous. Trimming took 4 bases from V and 0 from J, leaving 20 bases between them. Germline V gene lookup returns CDR1 SGHTS and CDR2 YDEGEE. The CDR3 is 18 residues long. CDR3 DNA sequence: TGTGCCAGCAGCAAGGTTGGAGCATTTTCGAGCTCCTACAATGAGCAGTTCTTC. This sequence encodes CASSKVGAFSSSYNEQFF.

This clonotype was seen a handful of times. CDR3 sequence (DNA): TGTGCCAGCAGCTTAGCACTAGCGGGAGACGAGCAGTACTTC. Protein sequence: CASSLALAGDEQYF. V and J are TRBV7-6 and TRBJ2-7, with 11 nucleotides matching TRBD2. Trimming at V came to 0 bases and at J to 5 bases, leaving 0 bases not matched to a gene. The CDR3 is 14 residues long. Germline CDR1 reads SGHVS; CDR2 reads FNYEAQ.

The rearrangement links TRBV9 to TRBJ2-1; 8 bases match TRBD2. The CDR3 is 15 amino acids. The germline gives CDR1 SGDLS, CDR2 YYNGEE. The V segment lost 1 base and the J segment 2 bases; nucleotides outside the gene matches: 2. The CDR3 DNA reads TGTGCCAGCAGCGTAAGTAGCGGGGCCTACAATGAGCAGTTCTTC. Its protein is CASSVSSGAYNEQFF.

The genes are TRBV20-1 and TRBJ2-3; 8 bases are a match to TRBD2. This CDR3 has 13 residues. V was clipped by 6 bases and J by 11 bases; unmatched bases: 13. Germline CDR1 and CDR2: DFQATT and SNEGSKA (reference sequence). The CDR3 DNA sequence: TGCAGTGCCAGCGGGGGTAGTAACAATGAGCAGTATTTT. Its translation: CSASGGSNNEQYF.

The J gene is TRBJ1-3, the V gene TRBV7-8; D is unresolved. Between the trimmed V and J ends, which lost 5 bases and 4 bases, there was a span of 9 bases. There are 13 residues in the CDR3. Germline CDR1 is SGHVS and CDR2 is FQNEAQ. CDR3 in DNA: TGTGCCAGCAGCACCATCAACGGAAACACCATATATTTT. This encodes CASSTINGNTIYF.

This clonotype was recorded at least ten times. The chain couples TRBV7-3 to TRBJ2-5; D might be TRBD2 (6 bases). The ends were cut back, 5 bases at V and 1 base at J, with 14 bases in the middle. The CDR3 has 15 amino acids. CDR1 SGHTA and CDR2 FQGTGA come from the germline V gene. CDR3 sequence: CASSPTGLSQETQYF. The CDR3 DNA follows: TGTGCCAGCAGCCCTACGGGACTGAGCCAAGAGACCCAGTACTTC.

Details on this clonotype: The junction does not match germline at one end; this may be a read error. The V call is TRBV2, the J call TRBJ1-2; D gene uncertain. The CDR3 covers 14 residues. Germline-derived CDR1 and CDR2 are SNHLY and FYNNEI. DNA of the CDR3: TGTGCCAGCGGTGTATACGGTACTAACTATGGCTGCACCTTC. It encodes CASGVYGTNYGCTF.

This clonotype was counted at least ten times. The gene calls are TRBV10-2 and TRBJ1-5; D is undetermined. This CDR3 has 12 residues. CDR1 WSHSY and CDR2 SAAADI come from the germline V gene. Trimming removed 7 bases from V and 4 bases from J, with 8 bases in between. CDR3 bases: TGCGCCAGCAATTATGGGAATCAGCCCCAGCATTTT. Translation: CASNYGNQPQHF.

This chain links TRBV2 with TRBJ1-3; 9 bases align to TRBD1. With 6 bases clipped from V and 7 bases from J, the junction kept 1 base outside the gene matches. Germline CDR1 SNHLY, CDR2 FYNNEI. This CDR3 contains 12 residues. CDR3 nucleotides: TGTGCCAGCAGAGACAGGGGGAACACCATATATTTT. This codes for CASRDRGNTIYF.

This clonotype was observed a few times. The gene calls are TRBV7-9 and TRBJ1-2; D not resolved. The CDR3 has 13 amino acids. Trimming removed 5 bases from V and 7 bases from J, with 14 bases in between. Germline CDR1 and CDR2: SEHNR and FQNEAQ (reference sequence). DNA for the CDR3: TGTGCCAGCAGCGATTCTTTTACTGGTGGCTACACCTTC. Its translation: CASSDSFTGGYTF.

This clonotype was found many times. This rearrangement joins TRBV7-9 to TRBJ1-2; TRBD1 matches at 8 bases. V gave up 6 bases and J gave up 7 bases; unmatched junction bases: 13. The germline CDR1 and CDR2 sequences are SEHNR and FQNEAQ (reference sequence). The CDR3 contains 15 residues. Here the CDR3 DNA reads TGTGCCAGCAGATCCAGCGGACAGGGTAGCAGTGGCTACACCTTC. Translation: CASRSSGQGSSGYTF.

The rearrangement links TRBV7-2 to TRBJ1-5, with D possibly matching TRBD1 (6 bases). The CDR3 spans 13 residues. V was pared by 3 bases and J by 4 bases, with 7 bases between. Germline V gene sequence: CDR1 SGHTA, CDR2 FQGNSA. The CDR3 loop reads CASSFDRNQPQHF. The CDR3 nucleotides are TGTGCCAGCAGCTTTGACAGGAATCAGCCCCAGCATTTT.

This chain connects TRBV7-8 to TRBJ2-7, with D unresolved. Germline CDR1 SGHVS, CDR2 FQNEAQ. Trimming pared 6 bases from V and 3 bases from J, leaving 12 bases between. The CDR3 has 13 residues. CDR3 sequence reads: CASSRALGYEQYF. CDR3 coding DNA: TGTGCCAGCAGTCGGGCCCTCGGCTACGAGCAGTACTTC.

The rearrangement joins TRBV2 to TRBJ2-7, with a tentative D call TRBD1 (5 bases). V dropped 7 bases and J dropped 1 base, with 11 bases sitting between them. CDR1 and CDR2 from the germline V gene are SNHLY and FYNNEI. The CDR3 contains 13 residues. DNA for the CDR3: TGTGCCAGCAAGGTAGGGGATTCCTACGAGCAGTACTTC. Amino acids: CASKVGDSYEQYF.

The CDR3 sequence is CASSDPNSGGAEQFF. The CDR3 DNA follows: TGCGCCAGCAGTGACCCAAACAGCGGGGGGGCGGAGCAGTTCTTC. The chain couples TRBV10-1 to TRBJ2-1; 10 nucleotides align to TRBD2. The CDR3 has 15 residues. Looked up from germline, CDR1 is WNHNN and CDR2 is SYGVQD (reference sequence). V trimming: 3 bases; J trimming: 10 bases; junction bases outside the gene matches: 9.

The chain joins TRBV7-9 to TRBJ1-1, with D possibly being TRBD1 (6 bases). The CDR3 runs to 14 residues. With 3 bases removed from V and 4 bases from J, the gap between germline ends came to 12 bases. Germline V gene data show CDR1 as SEHNR and CDR2 as FQNEAQ (reference sequence). CDR3 nucleotide sequence: TGTGCCAGCAGCTTGGGGAAAGGGGGCACTGAAGCTTTCTTT. Translated, it gives CASSLGKGGTEAFF.

In its sample, this clonotype was seen once. V is TRBV19 and J is TRBJ2-3; tentative D call: TRBD1 (6 bases). In germline, CDR1 is LNHDA, CDR2 SQIVND (reference sequence). The V end was cut by 2 bases, the J end by 4 bases, with 19 bases between. This CDR3 has 17 residues. Here the CDR3 DNA reads TGTGCCAGTAGTATAACAGGGTGGGGGAAGGGGCCAGATACGCAGTATTTT. Translating gives CASSITGWGKGPDTQYF.

This chain links TRBV2 with TRBJ1-1; D may be TRBD1 (6 bases). This CDR3 contains 13 residues. Trimming took 6 bases from V and 8 from J, leaving 16 bases between them. Looked up from germline, CDR1 is SNHLY and CDR2 is FYNNEI. The CDR3 reads CASRGEGGAEAFF. In nucleotides, the CDR3 is TGTGCCAGCAGAGGTGAGGGGGGGGCGGAAGCTTTCTTT.

This clonotype was found a few times. V and J are TRBV9 and TRBJ1-1; D not resolved. The germline gives CDR1 SGDLS, CDR2 YYNGEE. V was trimmed by 3 bases and J by 0 bases, leaving 9 bases between them. This CDR3 comprises 14 residues. Here the CDR3 DNA reads TGTGCCAGCAGCGATCGTGACATGAACACTGAAGCTTTCTTT. Its translation: CASSDRDMNTEAFF.

The chain recombines TRBV29-1 with TRBJ2-7, with TRBD2 as a possible D gene (6 bases). Germline V lookup: CDR1 SQVTM, CDR2 ANQGSEA. With 7 bases removed from V and 0 bases from J, the gap between germline ends came to 10 bases. CDR3 length: 12 residues. The CDR3 spells CSAKEGSYEQYV. The CDR3 nucleotides read TGCAGCGCCAAGGAGGGCTCCTACGAGCAGTACGTC.